The sequence of this TCR beta chain was determined in a study of T cells in Graves' hyperthyroidism and ophthalmopathy. There are 13 residues in the CDR3. CDR1 MNHEY and CDR2 SMNVEV come from the germline V gene (reference sequence). The J segment lost 4 bases and the V segment lost 8 bases, leaving 4 bases of the junction unmatched. Patients between 18 and 65 years old had hyperthyroidism, newly diagnosed and lasting under 2 months. Amplification of TCR beta CDR3 regions was performed using RNA transcripts as template. A first-round RT-PCR of the TCR CDR3 used the HTBI primer set. Each CDR3 protein gets one entry after TCRdb re-called the multiplex PCR reads with MiXCR. In the table there are 600,000 to 900,000 distinct CDR3 sequences, roughly 15% of which are singletons. Findings and caveats of the study: Blood also showed most of the thyroid clonotypes that were expanded above 0.001.

This clonotype was counted ten times or more. Its antigen remains unknown. The sequence derives from a man aged 18 to 29 with Graves' hyperthyroidism. The sample was blood. The chain carries TRBV27 and TRBJ1-4, with 7 bases aligning to TRBD1. The CDR3 DNA sequence: TGTGCCAGCGGCTACAGGGGTAATGAAAAACTGTTTTTT. Its translation: CASGYRGNEKLFF.